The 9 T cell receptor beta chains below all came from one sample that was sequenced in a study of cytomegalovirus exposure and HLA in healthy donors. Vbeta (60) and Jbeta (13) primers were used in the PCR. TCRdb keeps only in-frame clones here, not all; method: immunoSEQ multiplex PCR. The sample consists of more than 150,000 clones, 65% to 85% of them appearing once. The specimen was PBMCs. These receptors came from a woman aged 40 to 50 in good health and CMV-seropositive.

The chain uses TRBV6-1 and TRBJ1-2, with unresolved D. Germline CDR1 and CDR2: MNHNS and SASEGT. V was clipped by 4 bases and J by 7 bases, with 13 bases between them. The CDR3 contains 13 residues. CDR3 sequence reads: CASSGSRAGGYTF. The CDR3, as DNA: TGTGCCAGCAGTGGATCAAGGGCGGGTGGCTACACCTTC.

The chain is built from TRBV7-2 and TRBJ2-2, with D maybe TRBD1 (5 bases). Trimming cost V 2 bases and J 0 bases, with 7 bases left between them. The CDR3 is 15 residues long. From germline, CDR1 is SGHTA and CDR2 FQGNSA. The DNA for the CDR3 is TGTGCCAGCAGCTTACAGGGCGCGAACACCGGGGAGCTGTTTTTT. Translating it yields CASSLQGANTGELFF.

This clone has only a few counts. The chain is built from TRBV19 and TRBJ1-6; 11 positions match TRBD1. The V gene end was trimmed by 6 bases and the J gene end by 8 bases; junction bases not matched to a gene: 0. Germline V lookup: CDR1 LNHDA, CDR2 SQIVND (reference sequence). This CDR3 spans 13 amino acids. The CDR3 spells CASRGQGDSPLHF. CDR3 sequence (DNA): TGTGCCAGTAGGGGACAGGGGGATTCACCCCTCCACTTT. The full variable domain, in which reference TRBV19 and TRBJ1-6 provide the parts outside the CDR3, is DGGITQSPKYLFRKEGQNVTLSCEQNLNHDAMYWYRQDPGQGLRLIYYSQIVNDFQKGDIAEGYSVSREKKESFPLTVTSAQKNPTAFYLCASRGQGDSPLHFGNGTRLTVT.

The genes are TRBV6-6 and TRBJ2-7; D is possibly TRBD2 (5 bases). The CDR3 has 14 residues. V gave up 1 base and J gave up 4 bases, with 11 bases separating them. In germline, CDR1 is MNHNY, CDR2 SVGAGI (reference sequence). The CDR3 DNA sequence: TGTGCCAGCAGTTACTTACGGGGAGCATACGAGCAGTACTTC. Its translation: CASSYLRGAYEQYF.

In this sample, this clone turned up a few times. CDR3 loop: CASSLAGNQETQYF. CDR3 in DNA: TGTGCCAGCTCCTTAGCGGGGAACCAAGAGACCCAGTACTTC. The chain is built from TRBV28 and TRBJ2-5, with 8 bases lining up with TRBD2. Germline CDR1 reads MDHEN; CDR2 reads SYDVKM. V lost 8 bases to trimming and J lost 0 bases; unmatched junction nucleotides: 5. CDR3 length: 14 amino acids.

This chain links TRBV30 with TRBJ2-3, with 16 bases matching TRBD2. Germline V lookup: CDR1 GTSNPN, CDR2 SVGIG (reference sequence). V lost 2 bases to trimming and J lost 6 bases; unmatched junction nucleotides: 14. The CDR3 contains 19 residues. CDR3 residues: CAWSLGLAGGPVFSDTQYF. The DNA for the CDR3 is TGTGCCTGGAGTTTGGGACTAGCGGGGGGGCCAGTTTTTTCGGATACGCAGTATTTT.

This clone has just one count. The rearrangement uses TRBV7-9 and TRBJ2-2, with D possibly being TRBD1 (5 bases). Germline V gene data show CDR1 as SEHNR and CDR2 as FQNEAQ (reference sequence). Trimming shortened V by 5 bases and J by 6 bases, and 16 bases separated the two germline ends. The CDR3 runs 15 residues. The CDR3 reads CASSPHQQVPGELFF. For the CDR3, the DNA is TGTGCCAGCAGCCCGCACCAACAGGTCCCCGGGGAGCTGTTTTTT.

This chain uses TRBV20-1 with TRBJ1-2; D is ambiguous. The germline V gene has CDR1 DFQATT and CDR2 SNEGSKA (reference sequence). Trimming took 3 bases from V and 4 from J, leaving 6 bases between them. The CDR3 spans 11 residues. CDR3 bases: TGCAGTGCTAGGCAACTCTATGGCTACACCTTC. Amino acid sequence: CSARQLYGYTF.

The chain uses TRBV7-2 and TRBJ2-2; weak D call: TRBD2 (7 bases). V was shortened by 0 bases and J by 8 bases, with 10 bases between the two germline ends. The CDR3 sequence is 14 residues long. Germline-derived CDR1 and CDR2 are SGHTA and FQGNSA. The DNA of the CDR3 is TGTGCCAGCAGCTTAGCGGGAGGGACAGGGGAGCTGTTTTTT. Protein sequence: CASSLAGGTGELFF.